Listed here are 25 T cell receptor beta chains from one sample, sequenced in a study of response to subunit inactivated influenza vaccine. Each CDR3 protein gets one entry after TCRdb re-called the RT-PCR reads with MiXCR. There are around 790,000 distinct CDR3 sequences in the sample; approximately 21% occur only once, and about 9.4% lies in the top ten. Source: PBMCs from blood, taken 4 to 6 days after vaccination. These receptor sequences come from a man in his fifties who received an inactivated influenza vaccine.

This sequence joins TRBV12-3 or TRBV12-4 and TRBJ2-7; 10 bases are shared with TRBD1. The CDR3 sequence is 14 residues long. V lost 7 bases to trimming and J lost 7 bases; unmatched junction nucleotides: 10. CDR3 sequence (DNA): TGTGCCAGCACACTACTTGGGACAGGGGTAGAGCAGTACTTC. The encoded protein is CASTLLGTGVEQYF.

This clonotype occurred a few times. The chain has TRBV7-9 and TRBJ2-1; 8 bases line up with TRBD2. Germline trimming cut 5 bases from V and 6 bases from J; bases unmatched to any gene: 6. This CDR3 has 14 residues. CDR1 and CDR2 from the germline V gene are SEHNR and FQNEAQ (reference sequence). In nucleotides, the CDR3 is TGTGCCAGCAGCCTGACCGGGACTAGCAATGAGCAGTTCTTC. This encodes CASSLTGTSNEQFF.

This clonotype was recorded a few times. The chain recombines TRBV5-5 with TRBJ1-1, with a tentative D call TRBD1 (5 bases). V was trimmed by 1 base and J by 3 bases, leaving 10 bases between them. CDR1 is SGHKS, CDR2 YYEKEE, per germline (reference sequence). The CDR3 consists of 14 residues. The CDR3 sequence: CASSLFLGHTEAFF. Written as DNA, the CDR3 is TGTGCCAGCAGCTTGTTTCTGGGGCACACTGAAGCTTTCTTT.

Only a few counts were recorded for this clonotype. This chain connects TRBV5-4 to TRBJ2-4; 9 bases are shared with TRBD1. The V segment lost 3 bases and the J segment 0 bases; nucleotides outside the gene matches: 7. Looked up from germline, CDR1 is SGHNT and CDR2 is YYREEE (reference sequence). The CDR3 has 17 residues. CDR3 in DNA: TGTGCCAGCAGCTCAACAGGGGGCGGCCTAGCCAAAAACATTCAGTACTTC. Residues: CASSSTGGGLAKNIQYF.

This clonotype was detected a few times. The gene calls are TRBV5-1 and TRBJ2-3, with 8 positions matching TRBD2. Germline V gene sequence: CDR1 SGHRS, CDR2 YFSETQ. The CDR3 contains 17 residues. The trim removed 4 bases at V and 3 bases at J, leaving 13 bases unmatched. The CDR3 DNA follows: TGCGCCAGCAGCAAAGACCCTCGGGGGGGATCAACAGATACGCAGTATTTT. It is translated as CASSKDPRGGSTDTQYF. The full variable domain, its missing parts supplied by reference TRBV5-1 and TRBJ2-3, is KAGVTQTPRYLIKTRGQQVTLSCSPISGHRSVSWYQQTPGQGLQFLFEYFSETQRNKGNFPGRFSGRQFSNSRSEMNVSTLELGDSALYLCASSKDPRGGSTDTQYFGPGTRLTVL.

This clonotype was detected only a few times. This chain connects TRBV7-2 to TRBJ2-5; 8 bases align to TRBD1. The CDR3 runs 14 residues. The junction had 3 bases not matched to a gene; V was cut back by 3 bases and J by 3 bases. In germline, CDR1 is SGHTA, CDR2 FQGNSA. CDR3 in amino acids: CASSFQGAKETQYF. The CDR3 coding sequence is TGTGCCAGCAGCTTTCAGGGGGCCAAAGAGACCCAGTACTTC.

Concerning this clonotype itself: Its ends do not fully match the called genes, so a read error is possible. The rearrangement links TRBV2 to TRBJ2-2; D call uncertain. Germline assignment: CDR1 SNHLY and CDR2 FYNNEI. The CDR3 consists of 15 residues. CDR3 region: CASSEFSIPAGELFF. CDR3 DNA: TGTGCCAGCAGTGAATTCAGTATCCCCGCCGGTGAGCTGTTTTTT. Full variable domain (missing parts from reference TRBV2 and TRBJ2-2): EPEVTQTPSHQVTQMGQEVILRCVPISNHLYFYWYRQILGQKVEFLVSFYNNEISEKSEIFDDQFSVERPDGSNFTLKIRSTKLEDSAMYFCASSEFSIPAGELFFGEGSRLTVL.

Only a few counts were recorded for this clonotype. The CDR3 DNA reads as TGTGCCAGCAGTCCTCTTATCGTCAGGGGGCAAGAGACCCAGTACTTC. Protein: CASSPLIVRGQETQYF. V gene TRBV28 combines with J gene TRBJ2-5; TRBD1 aligns across 7 bases. Germline CDR1 and CDR2: MDHEN and SYDVKM. V dropped 5 bases and J dropped 2; count of bases not matched to a gene: 11. The CDR3 runs to 16 residues.

This clonotype came up a few times. V gene TRBV20-1 combines with J gene TRBJ2-1; 9 bases fit TRBD1. This CDR3 is built from 15 residues. The junction had 11 bases not matched to a gene; V was cut back by 4 bases and J by 7 bases. The germline V gene has CDR1 DFQATT and CDR2 SNEGSKA (reference sequence). The CDR3 bases are TGCAGTGCTATGCCGCGGGACAGGGCGAGGAATGAGCAGTTCTTC. Its protein product is CSAMPRDRARNEQFF.

This clonotype was counted a few times. V is TRBV5-1 and J is TRBJ1-1; 7 bases fit TRBD1. CDR1 SGHRS and CDR2 YFSETQ come from the germline V gene. V trimming: 4 bases; J trimming: 6 bases; junction bases outside the gene matches: 9. CDR3 length: 14 amino acids. The chain's CDR3 is CASSEGASFSEAFF. CDR3 bases: TGCGCCAGCAGCGAGGGGGCGTCTTTCTCTGAAGCTTTCTTT.

CDR3 sequence (DNA): TGCAGTGCCAACAGGGGTGTAAGCTCACCCCTCCACTTT. It yields the protein CSANRGVSSPLHF. V is TRBV20-1 and J is TRBJ1-6; 7 bases agree with TRBD1. There are 13 residues in the CDR3. Germline lookup yields CDR1 DFQATT and CDR2 SNEGSKA (reference sequence). Trimming cost V 6 bases and J 10 bases; bases outside gene matches: 9.

This clonotype was counted a few times. The chain links TRBV5-1 to TRBJ2-3, with 16 positions matching TRBD2. The CDR3 runs 17 residues. Germline values: CDR1 SGHRS, CDR2 YFSETQ. With V trimmed by 1 base and J by 4 bases, 3 bases remained unmatched. This chain's CDR3 is CASSLTGLAGGSDTQYF. In DNA form, the CDR3 reads TGCGCCAGCAGCTTGACGGGACTAGCGGGAGGGTCAGATACGCAGTATTTT.

This clonotype has more than one count but fewer than ten. The genes are TRBV20-1 and TRBJ1-6, with a tentative D call TRBD1 (5 bases). Germline loops: CDR1 DFQATT, CDR2 SNEGSKA (reference sequence). The CDR3 length is 15 residues. Trimming left V 4 bases short and J 10 bases short, with 20 bases between. The CDR3 is CSATGTSTVQSPLHF. The CDR3 DNA sequence: TGCAGTGCTACCGGGACTTCTACGGTCCAGTCACCCCTCCACTTT.

This chain joins TRBV12-3 or TRBV12-4 and TRBJ2-7; D perhaps matches TRBD1 (6 bases). The CDR3 loop spans 12 amino acids. V was pared by 7 bases and J by 3 bases, with 10 bases between. The CDR3 sequence is CASTKDSYEQYF. CDR3 coding DNA: TGTGCCAGCACCAAGGACAGCTACGAGCAGTACTTC.

This clonotype was detected only a few times. The gene calls are TRBV20-1 and TRBJ1-1; TRBD1 is a possible D gene (6 bases). The ends were cut back, 0 bases at V and 0 bases at J, with 11 bases in the middle. The CDR3 spans 15 residues. Germline CDR1 reads DFQATT; CDR2 reads SNEGSKA (reference sequence). Here the CDR3 DNA reads TGCAGTGCTAGAGATGGGAACAGGGTGAACACTGAAGCTTTCTTT. It codes for CSARDGNRVNTEAFF.

In its sample, this clonotype was seen a few times. The genes are TRBV12-3 or TRBV12-4 and TRBJ2-5, with D possibly TRBD1 on 5 matching bases. This CDR3 contains 15 residues. V was clipped by 1 base and J by 4 bases, with 13 bases between them. The CDR3 DNA is TGTGCCAGCAGTTTAGACTCAGGGCGTAGAGAGACCCAGTACTTC. Amino acids: CASSLDSGRRETQYF.

The V call is TRBV11-2, the J call TRBJ2-7, with 7 bases fitting TRBD2. Germline trimming cut 5 bases from V and 0 bases from J; bases unmatched to any gene: 13. The germline V gene has CDR1 SGHAT and CDR2 FQNNGV. CDR3 size: 17 residues. The CDR3 loop reads CASSALPRGFGSYEQYF. CDR3 bases: TGTGCCAGCAGCGCCTTACCGCGGGGGTTTGGCTCCTACGAGCAGTACTTC.

This clonotype has more than one count but fewer than ten. V and J are TRBV10-3 and TRBJ2-3; 10 bases match TRBD2. Germline V gene data show CDR1 as ENHRY and CDR2 as SYGVKD. V trimming: 7 bases; J trimming: 1 base; junction bases outside the gene matches: 8. This CDR3 has 16 residues. The CDR3 coding sequence is TGTGCCATCACCTCGAGGACTAGCGGCCGCACAGATACGCAGTATTTT. It encodes CAITSRTSGRTDTQYF.

The table lists this clonotype with a few counts. This sequence joins TRBV6-5 and TRBJ2-1, with 8 bases lining up with TRBD2. This CDR3 spans 11 amino acids. Germline trimming cut 6 bases from V and 14 bases from J; bases unmatched to any gene: 6. The V gene's germline CDR1 is MNHEY and CDR2 SVGAGI. The CDR3 reads CASRKTSEEFF. Here the CDR3 DNA reads TGTGCCAGCAGGAAGACTAGCGAAGAGTTCTTC.

This clonotype has only a few counts. The chain couples TRBV28 to TRBJ2-7; D is tentatively TRBD1 or TRBD2 (5 bases each). The V end lost 1 base, the J end lost 6 bases, and 22 bases lay between the germline ends. This CDR3 has 17 amino acids. Germline values: CDR1 MDHEN, CDR2 SYDVKM. CDR3 in DNA: TGTGCCAGCAGTTTATTCTCGTGGGGGTTCTTTGTTTCCGAGCAGTACTTC. This encodes CASSLFSWGFFVSEQYF.

The genes are TRBV29-1 and TRBJ1-1, with unresolved D. CDR1 and CDR2 (germline): SQVTM, ANQGSEA. V lost 4 bases and J lost 1, with 13 bases in between. This CDR3 has 14 amino acids. CDR3: CSVVRRMGNTEAFF. The DNA of the CDR3 is TGCAGCGTTGTCCGACGGATGGGGAACACTGAAGCTTTCTTT.

This clonotype has just a few counts. V gene TRBV27 combines with J gene TRBJ1-1; D may be TRBD1 (6 bases). The ends were cut back, 10 bases at V and 10 bases at J, with 22 bases in the middle. Germline loops: CDR1 MNHEY, CDR2 SMNVEV (reference sequence). There are 13 residues in the CDR3. CDR3 nucleotides: TGTGCCACCTACCCTGGTGGGGGGCGAGTAGCTTTCTTT. This encodes CATYPGGGRVAFF.

The chain recombines TRBV12-3 or TRBV12-4 with TRBJ1-1, with 7 bases fitting TRBD1. The CDR3 has 13 amino acids. V lost 6 bases and J lost 10; bases outside the gene matches: 11. The DNA for the CDR3 is TGTGCCAGCAGAAGGACAGGAGACCGGTCAGCTTTCTTT. It specifies CASRRTGDRSAFF.

This sequence joins TRBV5-1 and TRBJ1-2; TRBD1 aligns across 8 bases. The CDR3 is 14 residues long. Germline V gene sequence: CDR1 SGHRS, CDR2 YFSETQ. V shed 7 bases and J 7 bases; nucleotides not matched to a gene: 12. This CDR3 reads CASSAQGGSSGYTF. CDR3 DNA sequence: TGCGCCAGCTCGGCACAGGGGGGATCGTCTGGCTACACCTTC. Full variable domain (outside the CDR3, taken from reference TRBV5-1 and TRBJ1-2): KAGVTQTPRYLIKTRGQQVTLSCSPISGHRSVSWYQQTPGQGLQFLFEYFSETQRNKGNFPGRFSGRQFSNSRSEMNVSTLELGDSALYLCASSAQGGSSGYTFGSGTRLTVV.

This clonotype was recorded a few times. Possible read error: a much larger clone is one base away. This sequence joins TRBV9 and TRBJ2-3, with D maybe TRBD1 (5 bases). The CDR3 spans 12 residues. Trimming pared 0 bases from V and 6 bases from J, leaving 5 bases between. The germline V gene has CDR1 SGDLS and CDR2 YYNGEE. CDR3 in DNA: TGTGCCAGCAGCGTAGGGGGCGATACGCAGTATTTT. Translated, it gives CASSVGGDTQYF. Full variable domain (outside the CDR3, taken from reference TRBV9 and TRBJ2-3): DSGVTQTPKHLITATGQRVTLRCSPRSGDLSVYWYQQSLDQGLQFLIQYYNGEERAKGNILERFSAQQFPDLHSELNLSSLELGDSALYFCASSVGGDTQYFGPGTRLTVL.